These 19 T cell receptor beta chains were all obtained from the same sample, sequenced in a study of blood T cell repertoires in COVID-19. The repertoire was sequenced with immunoSEQ multiplex PCR; TCRdb's copy has only in-frame clones and lacks some. The sample consists of roughly 87,000 clones, about 78% of them appearing once. Sequencing was done on a sample of peripheral blood. The receptors shown here come from a woman of 80 years or more with acute or convalescent COVID-19.

The V gene is TRBV11-2, the J gene TRBJ1-4; unclear D gene. CDR3 length: 14 amino acids. Germline V gene lookup returns CDR1 SGHAT and CDR2 FQNNGV. The germline V and J ends were trimmed by 4 bases and 0 bases, with 6 bases remaining between them. The CDR3 DNA is TGTGCCAGCAGCTCGAGAGCAACTAATGAAAAACTGTTTTTT. Protein product: CASSSRATNEKLFF.

V and J are TRBV9 and TRBJ1-1; D is undetermined. The CDR3 is 15 residues long. Trimming stripped 0 bases from V and 0 bases from J, with 9 bases between. Germline lookup yields CDR1 SGDLS and CDR2 YYNGEE. CDR3 residues: CASSVGSSMNTEAFF. The CDR3 DNA reads as TGTGCCAGCAGCGTAGGGAGCAGCATGAACACTGAAGCTTTCTTT.

This clone was recorded at least ten times. The rearrangement links TRBV2 to TRBJ2-1, with 10 bases aligning to TRBD1. J lost 5 bases, V lost 7 bases, and 8 bases had no gene match. The germline CDR1 and CDR2 sequences are SNHLY and FYNNEI. The CDR3 runs 15 residues. For the CDR3, the DNA is TGTGCCAGCACTAGAGGACAGGGGGTCGACAATGAGCAGTTCTTC. This translates into CASTRGQGVDNEQFF.

In its sample, this clone was seen a few times. The chain has TRBV30 and TRBJ2-3; D unresolved. Germline CDR1 and CDR2: GTSNPN and SVGIG (reference sequence). The CDR3 runs 15 residues. V was pared by 1 base and J by 3 bases, with 14 bases between. The CDR3 reads CAWSETIIGTDTQYF. The CDR3 DNA is TGTGCCTGGAGTGAGACAATAATCGGAACAGATACGCAGTATTTT.

The rearrangement links TRBV18 to TRBJ2-7; 7 bases map to TRBD1. The germline V gene encodes CDR1 KGHSH and CDR2 LQKENI. The CDR3 length is 12 residues. The trim removed 6 bases at V and 7 bases at J, leaving 6 bases unmatched. The CDR3, as DNA: TGTGCCAGCTCTCGACAGGGAAGGGAGCAGTACTTC. This codes for CASSRQGREQYF.

The V call is TRBV9, the J call TRBJ2-3; 7 positions match TRBD1. Germline trimming cut 3 bases from V and 5 bases from J; bases unmatched to any gene: 6. Germline V lookup: CDR1 SGDLS, CDR2 YYNGEE. The CDR3 loop spans 14 amino acids. CDR3 loop: CASSEGTVGDTQYF. CDR3 coding DNA: TGTGCCAGCAGCGAGGGGACAGTGGGAGATACGCAGTATTTT.

The gene calls are TRBV9 and TRBJ2-2; maybe TRBD2 (7 bases). V was cut by 0 bases and J by 5 bases, with 11 bases left in between. Germline lookup yields CDR1 SGDLS and CDR2 YYNGEE. CDR3 length equals 15 residues. The CDR3 sequence: CASSVAGGLTGELFF. The DNA of the CDR3 is TGTGCCAGCAGCGTAGCGGGGGGCTTGACCGGGGAGCTGTTTTTT.

This clone occurred once. The rearrangement links TRBV3-1 (or the pseudogene TRBV3-2) to TRBJ2-7; tentatively, D is TRBD1 (6 bases). V lost 8 bases and J lost 6, with 17 bases in between. Per the germline V gene, CDR1 is LGHDT and CDR2 is YNNKEL (reference sequence). The CDR3 covers 13 residues. The CDR3 loop reads CASAKGQQIEQYF. The CDR3 bases are TGTGCCAGCGCAAAAGGACAGCAAATCGAGCAGTACTTC.

In this sample, this clone turned up once. CDR3 amino acids: CASGLGLAGAGNEQFF. CDR3 DNA: TGTGCTAGTGGTTTGGGACTAGCGGGGGCTGGGAATGAGCAGTTCTTC. The chain links TRBV12-5 to TRBJ2-1; 12 positions agree with TRBD2. Germline V CDR1 and CDR2: LGHNT, FRNRAP. With 1 base clipped from V and 7 bases from J, the junction kept 5 bases outside the gene matches. This CDR3 contains 16 residues.

Ten or more counts support this clone. The rearrangement uses TRBV4-3 and TRBJ1-2; maybe TRBD1 (5 bases). In germline, CDR1 is LGHNA, CDR2 YSLEER. V was cut by 0 bases and J by 0 bases, with 5 bases left in between. This CDR3 is 14 amino acids long. CDR3 in amino acids: CASSQETANYGYTF. CDR3 DNA: TGCGCCAGCAGCCAAGAGACAGCTAACTATGGCTACACCTTC.

This chain connects TRBV6-5 to TRBJ1-5, with 7 nucleotides matching TRBD1. V gave up 6 bases and J gave up 0 bases; unmatched junction bases: 5. The CDR3 loop spans 15 amino acids. Germline CDR1 MNHEY, CDR2 SVGAGI. The CDR3 sequence: CASSSTGNSNQPQHF. CDR3 DNA: TGTGCCAGCAGCTCGACAGGGAATAGCAATCAGCCCCAGCATTTT.

The gene calls are TRBV10-3 and TRBJ1-5; 7 positions agree with TRBD1. The CDR3 has 14 amino acids. Germline trimming cut 3 bases from V and 4 bases from J; bases unmatched to any gene: 3. Germline CDR1 and CDR2: ENHRY and SYGVKD. In DNA form, the CDR3 reads TGTGCCATCAGTGACCGGGACAGAAATCAGCCCCAGCATTTT. Translating it yields CAISDRDRNQPQHF.

The rearrangement uses TRBV15 and TRBJ1-3, with TRBD1 as a possible D gene (5 bases). Germline CDR1 LNHNV, CDR2 YYDKDF (reference sequence). Trimming took off 5 bases at V and 4 bases at J, with 15 bases between the two ends. This CDR3 has 15 residues. DNA for the CDR3: TGTGCCACCAGCCCTGGGCCAGGGAGGGGAAACACCATATATTTT. Protein product: CATSPGPGRGNTIYF.

The rearrangement links TRBV5-6 to TRBJ2-5; TRBD1 agrees at 7 bases. There are 14 residues in the CDR3. CDR1 and CDR2 (germline): SGHDT, YYEEEE. V was pared by 4 bases and J by 9 bases, with 12 bases of the junction left unmatched. The CDR3 region is CASSQGTASRAQYF. Written as DNA, the CDR3 is TGTGCCAGCAGCCAAGGGACAGCCTCCAGGGCCCAGTACTTC.

The rearrangement uses TRBV20-1 and TRBJ2-5; 11 bases map to TRBD2. Germline V CDR1 and CDR2: DFQATT, SNEGSKA (reference sequence). Trimming at V came to 3 bases and at J to 4 bases, leaving 13 bases not matched to a gene. The CDR3 is made up of 17 amino acids. DNA for the CDR3: TGCAGTGCTAGTGCTAGGTTAGCGGGGGGGCCGGGAGAGACCCAGTACTTC. It yields the protein CSASARLAGGPGETQYF.

This rearrangement joins TRBV23-1 to TRBJ2-1; weak D call: TRBD2 (6 bases). TRBV23-1 is classed as an ORF, of uncertain function. This CDR3 spans 16 amino acids. V was cut by 4 bases and J by 4 bases, with 17 bases left in between. For the CDR3, the DNA is TGCGCCAGCAGTCCCGGCGGGGCCGAACCTTACAATGAGCAGTTCTTC. Translating it yields CASSPGGAEPYNEQFF.

The chain is built from TRBV19 and TRBJ2-7, with D uncertain. The germline V gene has CDR1 LNHDA and CDR2 SQIVND (reference sequence). CDR3 length: 15 amino acids. V was pared by 5 bases and J by 0 bases, with 14 bases between. CDR3 bases: TGTGCCAGTAGTCGTAACAGCTTTAGCTCCTACGAGCAGTACTTC. Translated, it gives CASSRNSFSSYEQYF. Complete variable domain (other parts from reference TRBV19 and TRBJ2-7): DGGITQSPKYLFRKEGQNVTLSCEQNLNHDAMYWYRQDPGQGLRLIYYSQIVNDFQKGDIAEGYSVSREKKESFPLTVTSAQKNPTAFYLCASSRNSFSSYEQYFGPGTRLTVT.

This clone showed up just once. The J gene is TRBJ1-5, the V gene TRBV21-1; the D call TRBD1 from the table was never checked on the DNA. TRBV21-1 is recorded as a pseudogene. The CDR3 has 17 residues. CDR3 protein: CASSRDSRPLSNQPQHF. The CDR3 DNA follows: TGTGCCAGCAGCCGGGACAGCCGACCTCTTAGCAATCAGCCCCAGCATTTT.

This chain joins TRBV6-5 and TRBJ2-7, with a tentative D call TRBD2 (6 bases). The CDR3 loop spans 12 amino acids. CDR1 and CDR2 (germline): MNHEY, SVGAGI. V lost 5 bases, J lost 2 bases, and 7 bases lay in between. The CDR3 region is CASSPGAYEQYF. The CDR3 DNA is TGTGCCAGCAGTCCGGGGGCCTACGAGCAGTACTTC.